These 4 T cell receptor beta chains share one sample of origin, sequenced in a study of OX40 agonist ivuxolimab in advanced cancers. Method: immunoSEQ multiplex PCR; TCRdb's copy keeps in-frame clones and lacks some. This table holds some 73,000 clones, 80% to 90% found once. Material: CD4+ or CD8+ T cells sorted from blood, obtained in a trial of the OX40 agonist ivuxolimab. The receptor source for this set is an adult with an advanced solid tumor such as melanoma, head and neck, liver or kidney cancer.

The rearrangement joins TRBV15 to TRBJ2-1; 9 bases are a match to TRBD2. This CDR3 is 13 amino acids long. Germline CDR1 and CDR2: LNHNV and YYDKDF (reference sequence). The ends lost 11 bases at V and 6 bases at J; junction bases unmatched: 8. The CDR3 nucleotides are TGTGCCCCGCCGCGGCGGGAGGGCAATGAGCAGTTCTTC. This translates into CAPPRREGNEQFF.

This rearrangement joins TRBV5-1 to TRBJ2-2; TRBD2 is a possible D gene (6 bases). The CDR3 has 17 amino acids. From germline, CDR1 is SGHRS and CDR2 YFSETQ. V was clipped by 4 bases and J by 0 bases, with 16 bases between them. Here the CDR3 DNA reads TGCGCCAGCAGCCCAGGACTAAATCCAGCGAACACCGGGGAGCTGTTTTTT. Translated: CASSPGLNPANTGELFF.

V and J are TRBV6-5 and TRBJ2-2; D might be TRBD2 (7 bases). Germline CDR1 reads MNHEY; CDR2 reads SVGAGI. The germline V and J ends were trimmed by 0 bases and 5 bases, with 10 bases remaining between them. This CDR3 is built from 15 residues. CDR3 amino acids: CASSYSGRGTGELFF. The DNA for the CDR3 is TGTGCCAGCAGTTACTCAGGGAGGGGGACCGGGGAGCTGTTTTTT.

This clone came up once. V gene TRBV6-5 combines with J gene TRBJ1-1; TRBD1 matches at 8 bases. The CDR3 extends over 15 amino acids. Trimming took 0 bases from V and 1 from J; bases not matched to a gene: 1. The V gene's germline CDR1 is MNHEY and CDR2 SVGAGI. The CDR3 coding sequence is TGTGCCAGCAGTTACTCAGACAGGGGGAACACTGAAGCTTTCTTT. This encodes CASSYSDRGNTEAFF.